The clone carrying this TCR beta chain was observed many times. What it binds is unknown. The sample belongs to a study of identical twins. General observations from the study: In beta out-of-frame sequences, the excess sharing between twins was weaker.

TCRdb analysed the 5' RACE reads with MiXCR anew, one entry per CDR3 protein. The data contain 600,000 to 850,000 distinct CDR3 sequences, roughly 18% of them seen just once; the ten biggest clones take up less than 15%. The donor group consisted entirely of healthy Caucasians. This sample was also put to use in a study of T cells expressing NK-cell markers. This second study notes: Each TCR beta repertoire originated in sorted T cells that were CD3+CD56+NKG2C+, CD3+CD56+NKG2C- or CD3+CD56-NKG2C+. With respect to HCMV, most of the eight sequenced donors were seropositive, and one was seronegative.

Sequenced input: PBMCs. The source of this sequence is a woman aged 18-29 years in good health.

The chain's CDR3 is CASSLGTGDRRYGYTF. CDR3 bases: TGTGCCAGCAGTTTAGGAACGGGCGACAGACGGTATGGCTACACCTTC. The chain employs TRBV27 and TRBJ1-2, with TRBD1 as a possible D gene (5 bases). The CDR3 sequence is 16 residues long. Germline CDR1 MNHEY, CDR2 SMNVEV (reference sequence). V was clipped by 2 bases and J by 5 bases, with 18 bases between them.